Following are 8 T cell receptor beta chains from one sample sequenced in a study of cytomegalovirus exposure and HLA in healthy donors. Here immunoSEQ multiplex PCR was the method, and the copy in TCRdb shows in-frame clones only, minus some. The table lists around 150,000 clones, 90% to 97% of them singletons. What was sequenced was PBMCs. The receptors originated from a young woman in good health and CMV-seronegative.

The V call is TRBV27, the J call TRBJ2-3, with a weak D call TRBD2 (7 bases). Germline assignment: CDR1 MNHEY and CDR2 SMNVEV (reference sequence). This CDR3 has 16 residues. V shed 6 bases and J shed 0 bases, with 16 bases lying between them. Here the CDR3 DNA reads TGTGCCAGCAGCACCTGGGGGGGCCTGAGCACAGATACGCAGTATTTT. Encoded protein: CASSTWGGLSTDTQYF.

This clone has only one observation. The rearrangement links TRBV5-4 to TRBJ2-5; TRBD1 aligns across 10 bases. The CDR3 is 16 residues long. Germline trimming cut 0 bases from V and 4 bases from J; bases unmatched to any gene: 6. Germline CDR1 and CDR2: SGHNT and YYREEE (reference sequence). CDR3 residues: CASSLDRQGAGETQYF. The CDR3 region has the DNA TGTGCCAGCAGCTTGGATCGACAGGGGGCGGGAGAGACCCAGTACTTC.

This rearrangement joins TRBV7-2 to TRBJ2-7, with 10 bases aligning to TRBD2. This CDR3 contains 16 residues. Looked up from germline, CDR1 is SGHTA and CDR2 is FQGNSA. J gave up 2 bases and V 5 bases, and 9 bases lay outside the gene matches. CDR3 sequence (DNA): TGTGCCAGCAGCGAAGCAAGCGGGGGGGCCCCCTACGAGCAGTACTTC. It encodes CASSEASGGAPYEQYF.

V is TRBV9 and J is TRBJ2-6, with TRBD1 matching 10 bases. Germline values: CDR1 SGDLS, CDR2 YYNGEE. The ends lost 5 bases at V and 4 bases at J; junction bases unmatched: 15. The CDR3 has 19 amino acids. The CDR3: CASSNSKSGQGIGANVLTF. The CDR3 region has the DNA TGTGCCAGCAGTAATTCTAAATCGGGACAGGGGATAGGGGCCAACGTCCTGACTTTC.

The chain joins TRBV2 to TRBJ1-5; 7 bases are shared with TRBD1. From germline, CDR1 is SNHLY and CDR2 FYNNEI. This CDR3 region has 15 residues. V was pared by 3 bases and J by 2 bases, with 4 bases of the junction left unmatched. DNA for the CDR3: TGTGCCAGCAGTGATCACAGGGGCGGCAATCAGCCCCAGCATTTT. Translated: CASSDHRGGNQPQHF.

The CDR3 reads CASSSGQGNTEAFF. DNA of the CDR3: TGTGCCAGCAGCTCGGGACAGGGGAACACTGAAGCTTTCTTT. The chain links TRBV5-4 to TRBJ1-1, with 9 positions matching TRBD1. This CDR3 region has 14 residues. Germline V gene sequence: CDR1 SGHNT, CDR2 YYREEE (reference sequence). V lost 3 bases, J lost 1 base, and 1 base stayed unmatched.

The CDR3 is CASRRGQASNQPQHF. As DNA, the CDR3 is TGTGCCAGCAGAAGAGGACAGGCCTCCAATCAGCCCCAGCATTTT. V is TRBV6-5 and J is TRBJ1-5; TRBD1 matches 7 bases. The CDR3 has 15 amino acids. J lost 3 bases, V lost 6 bases, and 8 bases had no gene match. Germline CDR1 reads MNHEY; CDR2 reads SVGAGI.

The chain uses TRBV11-2 and TRBJ1-3; D remains unclear. Trimming cost V 5 bases and J 7 bases, with 15 bases left between them. This CDR3 contains 14 residues. Germline CDR1 SGHAT, CDR2 FQNNGV. The CDR3 here is CASSNSNFGNTIYF. The CDR3 DNA reads as TGTGCCAGCAGCAACTCTAATTTCGGGAACACCATATATTTT.